Shown below are 8 T cell receptor beta chains from a single sample sequenced in a study of blood T cell repertoires in COVID-19. Repertoires were generated with immunoSEQ multiplex PCR, while TCRdb's copy carries only in-frame clones and drops some. The repertoire holds around 25,000 clones, with roughly 87% as singletons. Sample: peripheral blood. Source of these receptors: a human donor with active COVID-19. The donor label of this sample is uncertain.

The rearrangement links TRBV5-4 to TRBJ1-6, with unresolved D. The V gene's germline CDR1 is SGHNT and CDR2 YYREEE (reference sequence). V was trimmed by 3 bases and J by 3 bases, leaving 10 bases between them. The CDR3 runs to 15 residues. CDR3 sequence reads: CASSSRAGYNSPLHF. The CDR3 DNA reads TGTGCCAGCAGCTCCCGAGCCGGCTATAATTCACCCCTCCACTTT.

The chain joins TRBV6-6 to TRBJ2-5, with 8 bases aligning to TRBD2. CDR3 length: 13 residues. Germline V gives CDR1 MNHNY, CDR2 SVGAGI (reference sequence). The trim removed 6 bases at V and 3 bases at J, leaving 3 bases unmatched. The CDR3 region is CASSRAGEETQYF. The CDR3, as DNA: TGTGCCAGCAGCCGAGCGGGAGAAGAGACCCAGTACTTC.

The V and J genes are TRBV12-3 or TRBV12-4 and TRBJ1-1; D not certain. V was trimmed by 7 bases and J by 1 base, leaving 10 bases between them. This CDR3 comprises 13 residues. CDR3: CASKARANTEAFF. CDR3 coding DNA: TGTGCCAGCAAAGCCCGAGCGAACACTGAAGCTTTCTTT.

V is TRBV7-6 and J is TRBJ2-2, with 10 positions matching TRBD2. Germline CDR1 is SGHVS and CDR2 is FNYEAQ. Germline trimming cut 3 bases from V and 6 bases from J; bases unmatched to any gene: 10. The length of the CDR3 is 17 residues. The CDR3 loop reads CASSLVPSGRGAGELFF. The CDR3 nucleotides read TGTGCCAGCAGCTTGGTCCCTAGCGGGAGAGGGGCCGGGGAGCTGTTTTTT.

V and J are TRBV6-2 or TRBV6-3 and TRBJ2-7, with 13 bases matching TRBD2. The V segment lost 4 bases and the J segment 2 bases; nucleotides outside the gene matches: 11. The CDR3 contains 18 residues. In germline, CDR1 is MNHEY, CDR2 SVGEGT. CDR3 nucleotide sequence: TGTGCCAGCAGTTCCGGGACTAGCGGGACATCGATTACCTACGAGCAGTACTTC. Protein sequence: CASSSGTSGTSITYEQYF.

The chain has TRBV5-6 and TRBJ1-4; TRBD1 agrees at 9 bases. The CDR3 extends over 14 amino acids. The germline V gene has CDR1 SGHDT and CDR2 YYEEEE. J lost 8 bases, V lost 0 bases, and 2 bases had no gene match. The CDR3 bases are TGTGCCAGCAGCTTGGTGACAGGGGGAGAAAAACTGTTTTTT. Its translation is CASSLVTGGEKLFF.

This sequence joins TRBV10-1 and TRBJ1-1, with a tentative D call TRBD1 (5 bases). This CDR3 is 13 amino acids long. CDR1 and CDR2 from the germline V gene are WNHNN and SYGVQD (reference sequence). Trimming removed 5 bases at V and 2 bases at J, with 9 bases between. CDR3 DNA sequence: TGCGCCAGCAGTTACGGACAAAACACTGAAGCTTTCTTT. It specifies CASSYGQNTEAFF.

The rearrangement joins TRBV19 to TRBJ2-7; a possible D gene is TRBD2 (5 bases). The germline V gene encodes CDR1 LNHDA and CDR2 SQIVND (reference sequence). V lost 4 bases and J lost 2, with 9 bases in between. The CDR3 runs 13 residues. The chain's CDR3 is CASSNGVTYEQYF. The CDR3 DNA sequence: TGTGCCAGTAGTAACGGGGTTACCTACGAGCAGTACTTC.